The TCR beta chain under discussion was sequenced for a study of blood T cell repertoires in COVID-19. At the level of the study: The origin of the acute and convalescent COVID-19 samples was the United States, Italy and Spain. Sources were T cells, B-cell-depleted T cells, or PBMCs; the material itself was cDNA or gDNA.

The CDR3 totals 14 residues. V was clipped by 3 bases and J by 5 bases, with 13 bases between them. CDR1 SGHAT and CDR2 FQNNGV come from the germline V gene. Original processing notes: Counts of nucleated cells, estimated from reference gene primer amplification, were obtained. TCRdb's copy holds only in-frame clones and misses some; the assay was immunoSEQ multiplex PCR. For V, J and clone size, that table is used; D and trimming come from the DNA. The sample yields 200,000 to 300,000 clones, roughly 90% seen once. The V and J genes are TRBV11-2 and TRBJ2-5; TRBD2 might be the D (5 bases). The clonotype originates from a man between 60 and 75 years old who had recovered from COVID-19. The material sequenced was peripheral blood. The CDR3 region is CASSFETIIETQYF. DNA of the CDR3: TGTGCCAGCAGCTTTGAGACTATTATTGAGACCCAGTACTTC.